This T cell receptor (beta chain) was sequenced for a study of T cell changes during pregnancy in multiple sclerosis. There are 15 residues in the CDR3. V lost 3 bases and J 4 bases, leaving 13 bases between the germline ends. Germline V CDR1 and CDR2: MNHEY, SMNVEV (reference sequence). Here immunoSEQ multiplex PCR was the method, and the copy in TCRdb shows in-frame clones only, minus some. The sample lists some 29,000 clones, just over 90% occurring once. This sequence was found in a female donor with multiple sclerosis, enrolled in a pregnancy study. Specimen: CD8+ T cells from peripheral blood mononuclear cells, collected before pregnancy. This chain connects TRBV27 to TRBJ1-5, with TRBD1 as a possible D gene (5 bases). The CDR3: CASSLVKAGNQPQHF. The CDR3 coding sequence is TGTGCCAGCAGTTTGGTAAAGGCAGGGAATCAGCCCCAGCATTTT.